This TCR beta chain stems from a study of blood T cell repertoires in COVID-19. CDR3 length: 14 amino acids. Germline CDR1 is SGHTA and CDR2 is FQGTGA. V was cut by 5 bases and J by 0 bases, with 11 bases left in between. Only in-frame clones appear in the TCRdb table, and some are missing; sequencing was by immunoSEQ multiplex PCR. The sample contains approximately 330,000 clones, roughly 89% of which appear only once. The sequencing sample was made of peripheral blood. The origin of this receptor is a middle-aged woman with COVID-19, enrolled during active disease. The rearrangement uses TRBV7-3 and TRBJ2-7; D remains ambiguous. This CDR3 is CASSPGGTSYEQYF. CDR3 in DNA: TGTGCCAGCAGCCCCGGCGGTACCTCCTACGAGCAGTACTTC.